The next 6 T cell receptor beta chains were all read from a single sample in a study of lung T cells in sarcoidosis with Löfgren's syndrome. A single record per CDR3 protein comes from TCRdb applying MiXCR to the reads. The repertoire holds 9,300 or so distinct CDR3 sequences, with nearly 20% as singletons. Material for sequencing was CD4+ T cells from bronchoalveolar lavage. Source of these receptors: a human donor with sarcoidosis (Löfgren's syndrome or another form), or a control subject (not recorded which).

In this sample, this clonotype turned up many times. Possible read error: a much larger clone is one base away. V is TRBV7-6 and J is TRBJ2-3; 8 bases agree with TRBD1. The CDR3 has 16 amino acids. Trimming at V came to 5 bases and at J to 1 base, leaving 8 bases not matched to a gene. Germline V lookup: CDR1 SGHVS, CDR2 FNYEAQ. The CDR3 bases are TGTGCCAGCAGCACTGCAGGGGGCTTTGGCACAGATACGCAGTATTTT. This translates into CASSTAGGFGTDTQYF.

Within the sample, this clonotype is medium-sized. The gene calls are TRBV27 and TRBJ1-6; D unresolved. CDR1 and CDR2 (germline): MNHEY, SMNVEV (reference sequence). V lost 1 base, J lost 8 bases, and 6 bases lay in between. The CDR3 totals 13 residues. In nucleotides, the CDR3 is TGTGCCAGCAGTTTATTTGGGGATTCACCCCTCCACTTT. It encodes CASSLFGDSPLHF.

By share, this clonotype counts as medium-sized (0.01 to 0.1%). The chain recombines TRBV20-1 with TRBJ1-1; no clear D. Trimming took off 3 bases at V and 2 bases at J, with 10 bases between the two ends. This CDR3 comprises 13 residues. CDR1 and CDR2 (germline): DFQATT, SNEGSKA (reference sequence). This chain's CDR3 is CSASFNRNTEAFF. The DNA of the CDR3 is TGCAGTGCTAGTTTTAACAGAAACACTGAAGCTTTCTTT.

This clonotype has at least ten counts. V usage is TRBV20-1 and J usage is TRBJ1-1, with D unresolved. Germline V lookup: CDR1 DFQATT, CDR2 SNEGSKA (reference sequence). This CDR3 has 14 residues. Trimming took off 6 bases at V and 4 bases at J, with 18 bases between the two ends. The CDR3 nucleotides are TGCAGTGCCCCCTCGGCAGCCATAAGCACTGAAGCTTTCTTT. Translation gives CSAPSAAISTEAFF.

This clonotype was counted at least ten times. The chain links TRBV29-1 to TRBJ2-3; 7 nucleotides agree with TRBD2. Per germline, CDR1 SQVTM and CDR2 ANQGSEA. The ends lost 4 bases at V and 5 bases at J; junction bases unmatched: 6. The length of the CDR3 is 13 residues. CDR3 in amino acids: CSVVVGGGDTQYF. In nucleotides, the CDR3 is TGCAGCGTTGTGGTAGGCGGGGGAGATACGCAGTATTTT.

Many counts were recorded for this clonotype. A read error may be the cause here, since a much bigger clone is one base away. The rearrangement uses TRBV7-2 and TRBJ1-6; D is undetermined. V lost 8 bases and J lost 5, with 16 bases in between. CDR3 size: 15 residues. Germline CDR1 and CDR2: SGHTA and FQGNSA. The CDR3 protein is CASGPGSSDNSPLHF. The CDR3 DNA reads TGTGCCAGCGGCCCCGGGAGCTCTGATAATTCACCCCTCCACTTT.